These 30 T cell receptor beta chains originate from one sample sequenced in a study of early T cells in non-severe SARS-CoV-2 infection (dated by TCRdb to about 2021). Library preparation used 5' RACE. Sequencing was performed on a NextSeq 500. Using fastp trimming at Q25 and MiXCR clonotype assembly, TCRdb reanalyzed the public sequencing data and kept in-frame beta chains. CDR3 protein sequences are deduplicated, and each keeps its most common genes and DNA. Present in this sample are tens of thousands of distinct CDR3 sequences, about 10% of which were seen just once. Almost 6.5% of the sample lies in the top ten. The sequenced sample consisted of whole blood. These receptors all come from an adult who was a healthcare worker with PCR-confirmed SARS-CoV-2 infection or an uninfected control (not recorded which).

The chain carries TRBV12-5 and TRBJ1-5, with a weak D call TRBD1 (5 bases). In germline, CDR1 is LGHNT, CDR2 FRNRAP. The length of the CDR3 is 15 residues. V was pared by 3 bases and J by 3 bases, with 12 bases between. The CDR3 DNA follows: TGTGCTAGTGGTTTATGGGGGAAGGCCAATCAGCCCCAGCATTTT. This sequence encodes CASGLWGKANQPQHF.

The chain combines TRBV12-3 or TRBV12-4 with TRBJ2-1; D unresolved. V was pared by 5 bases and J by 6 bases, with 5 bases between. This CDR3 has 11 residues. The CDR3 loop reads CASSQFNEQFF. CDR3 nucleotide sequence: TGTGCCAGCAGTCAATTCAATGAGCAGTTCTTC.

This clonotype was detected many times. The chain carries TRBV18 and TRBJ2-7, with D possibly TRBD1 on 6 matching bases. CDR3 length: 15 amino acids. Deletions cut 3 bases from V and 3 bases from J, with 15 bases between. Germline-derived CDR1 and CDR2 are KGHSH and LQKENI. The CDR3 region is CASSPRWTANYEQYF. The CDR3, as DNA: TGTGCCAGCTCACCGCGTTGGACAGCCAACTACGAGCAGTACTTC.

This clonotype was counted between two and nine times. The chain couples TRBV30 to TRBJ2-7; 9 bases are shared with TRBD2. The V and J ends lost 2 bases and 4 bases, in that order; junction bases with no gene match: 15. Germline V gene data show CDR1 as GTSNPN and CDR2 as SVGIG (reference sequence). The CDR3 runs 17 residues. CDR3 amino acids: CAWSTVTSGMKVYEQYF. The CDR3 DNA sequence: TGTGCCTGGAGTACGGTGACTAGCGGCATGAAGGTATACGAGCAGTACTTC.

V usage is TRBV11-2 and J usage is TRBJ2-7; 8 bases are shared with TRBD2. V lost 5 bases and J lost 7; bases outside the gene matches: 13. The length of the CDR3 is 15 residues. Germline CDR1 SGHAT, CDR2 FQNNGV. CDR3 DNA: TGTGCCAGCAGCCTGACTAGCGCCCACACCGGGGAGCAGTACTTC. It codes for CASSLTSAHTGEQYF.

The chain employs TRBV28 and TRBJ2-4; D perhaps matches TRBD2 (7 bases). This CDR3 region has 15 residues. The ends were cut back, 7 bases at V and 0 bases at J, with 13 bases in the middle. Looked up from germline, CDR1 is MDHEN and CDR2 is SYDVKM. The CDR3 nucleotides are TGTGCCAGCATGAGGGGGGGGCTAGCCAAAAACATTCAGTACTTC. It codes for CASMRGGLAKNIQYF.

The chain couples TRBV21-1 to TRBJ2-7. TRBV21-1 is reported as a pseudogene. This CDR3 contains 12 residues. The CDR3 sequence is CASSLHTGEQYF. In nucleotides, the CDR3 is TGTGCCAGCAGCTTACACACGGGCGAGCAGTACTTC.

The sample holds many counts of this clonotype. The chain is built from TRBV3-1 and TRBJ2-7; the match to TRBD1 covers 7 bases. Looked up from germline, CDR1 is LGHDT and CDR2 is YNNKEL (reference sequence). J was trimmed by 5 bases and V by 4 bases; bases with no gene match: 11. CDR3 size: 15 residues. The CDR3 region has the DNA TGTGCCAGCAGCCGTATGGCAGGGGGATTCCACGAGCAGTACTTC. Its protein product is CASSRMAGGFHEQYF.

The chain couples TRBV7-3 to TRBJ1-1, with D unresolved. Trimming shortened V by 1 base and J by 1 base, and 28 bases separated the two germline ends. Germline V CDR1 and CDR2: SGHTA, FQGTGA. This CDR3 region has 21 residues. The CDR3 spells CASSLKLRRGSFWYPNTEAFF. For the CDR3, the DNA is TGTGCCAGCAGCTTAAAGTTACGGCGGGGTTCGTTTTGGTACCCGAACACTGAAGCTTTCTTT.

The chain has TRBV3-1 and TRBJ1-6, with D tentatively TRBD1 (6 bases). Trimming took 0 bases from V and 10 from J, leaving 10 bases between them. Germline values: CDR1 LGHDT, CDR2 YNNKEL (reference sequence). The CDR3 length is 14 residues. In DNA form, the CDR3 reads TGTGCCAGCAGCCAAGAACAGGGAGGGTCACCCCTCCACTTT. Encoded protein: CASSQEQGGSPLHF. The variable domain in full, with the rest retrieved from reference TRBV3-1 and TRBJ1-6, is DTAVSQTPKYLVTQMGNDKSIKCEQNLGHDTMYWYKQDSKKFLKIMFSYNNKELIINETVPNRFSPKSPDKAHLNLHINSLELGDSAVYFCASSQEQGGSPLHFGNGTRLTVT.

The chain recombines TRBV29-1 with TRBJ2-5, with a tentative D call TRBD1 (5 bases). The CDR3 extends over 11 amino acids. The V and J ends lost 4 bases and 6 bases respectively, with 9 bases between them. The germline gives CDR1 SQVTM, CDR2 ANQGSEA. CDR3 residues: CSVGGMKTQYF. The CDR3 DNA reads as TGCAGCGTTGGGGGCATGAAGACCCAGTACTTC.

In its sample, this clonotype was seen many times. J is TRBJ2-1 and V is TRBV29-1; 7 bases fit TRBD2. The V gene's germline CDR1 is SQVTM and CDR2 ANQGSEA. The junction had 13 bases not matched to a gene; V was cut back by 0 bases and J by 5 bases. This CDR3 comprises 17 residues. Here the CDR3 reads CSVEDRASGPRHNEQFF. The CDR3 nucleotides read TGCAGCGTTGAAGATCGGGCTAGCGGCCCTCGCCACAATGAGCAGTTCTTC.

In this sample, this clonotype turned up a few times. This sequence joins TRBV19 and TRBJ2-3, with 13 nucleotides matching TRBD2. V was clipped by 6 bases and J by 4 bases; unmatched bases: 10. Looked up from germline, CDR1 is LNHDA and CDR2 is SQIVND (reference sequence). This CDR3 comprises 17 residues. The CDR3 loop is CASSAMGLAGTADTQYF. CDR3 coding DNA: TGTGCCAGTAGCGCGATGGGACTAGCGGGAACGGCAGATACGCAGTATTTT.

This clonotype showed up just a few times. The genes are TRBV3-1 and TRBJ2-7; 9 bases line up with TRBD2. Per germline, CDR1 LGHDT and CDR2 YNNKEL (reference sequence). The CDR3 covers 14 residues. The ends lost 1 base at V and 4 bases at J; junction bases unmatched: 2. This CDR3 is CASSQGGREYEQYF. CDR3 DNA sequence: TGTGCCAGCAGCCAAGGCGGGAGGGAGTACGAGCAGTACTTC.

The rearrangement joins TRBV11-3 to TRBJ1-1; 7 bases line up with TRBD1. Per germline, CDR1 SGHNT and CDR2 YENEEA. After removal of 5 bases from V and 2 bases from J, the junction contained 5 bases not matched to a gene. This CDR3 has 14 residues. CDR3 in amino acids: CASSPGTANTEAFF. DNA for the CDR3: TGTGCCAGCAGCCCCGGGACAGCCAACACTGAAGCTTTCTTT. Full variable domain (outside the CDR3, taken from reference TRBV11-3 and TRBJ1-1): EAGVVQSPRYKIIEKKQPVAFWCNPISGHNTLYWYLQNLGQGPELLIRYENEEAVDDSQLPKDRFSAERLKGVDSTLKIQPAELGDSAVYLCASSPGTANTEAFFGQGTRLTVV.

This clonotype came up a few times. V usage is TRBV5-1 and J usage is TRBJ2-2; no reliable D call. The V and J ends lost 4 bases and 2 bases respectively, with 6 bases between them. There are 13 residues in the CDR3. Germline V gene sequence: CDR1 SGHRS, CDR2 YFSETQ. The chain's CDR3 is CASSPVNTGELFF. The CDR3 region has the DNA TGCGCCAGCAGCCCGGTAAACACCGGGGAGCTGTTTTTT.

This clonotype was seen more than once but under ten times. V usage is TRBV28 and J usage is TRBJ2-7; D is possibly TRBD2 (6 bases). Trimming took 6 bases from V and 2 from J, leaving 14 bases between them. The CDR3 totals 14 residues. CDR1 is MDHEN, CDR2 SYDVKM, per germline. The DNA of the CDR3 is TGTGCCAGCAGGCGGAGCGGAGGGGCCTACGAGCAGTACTTC. Translation gives CASRRSGGAYEQYF.

Many counts were recorded for this clonotype. This rearrangement joins TRBV6-2 or TRBV6-3 to TRBJ2-5, with D unresolved. The germline gives CDR1 MNHEY, CDR2 SVGEGT. CDR3 length equals 13 residues. Deletions cut 4 bases from V and 5 bases from J, with 11 bases between. CDR3: CASSSETWETQYF. In DNA, the CDR3 is TGTGCCAGCAGTTCCGAGACCTGGGAGACCCAGTACTTC.

This clonotype was seen ten or more times. The chain carries TRBV6-4 and TRBJ1-1; the D is unclear. Per germline, CDR1 MRHNA and CDR2 SNTAGT. The CDR3 spans 14 residues. The V end lost 0 bases, the J end lost 4 bases, and 9 bases lay between the germline ends. The CDR3 is CASSDSTTATEAFF. The CDR3, as DNA: TGTGCCAGCAGTGACTCGACTACGGCCACTGAAGCTTTCTTT.

This clonotype was seen at least ten times. DNA of the CDR3: TGCGCCAGCAGCTTGTTGCAGAGGAACACTGAAGCTTTCTTT. Translated, it gives CASSLLQRNTEAFF. The chain combines TRBV5-1 with TRBJ1-1; D remains unclear. Trimming took 1 base from V and 1 from J, leaving 8 bases between them. CDR3 length: 14 residues. The germline V gene encodes CDR1 SGHRS and CDR2 YFSETQ.

This clonotype was counted ten times or more. CDR3 nucleotide sequence: TGTGCCAGCAGTAATAGCAGGGAGTACACCGGGGAGCTGTTTTTT. Protein product: CASSNSREYTGELFF. The chain employs TRBV5-6 and TRBJ2-2, with D possibly called TRBD1 or TRBD2 (5 bases each). Germline CDR1 and CDR2: SGHDT and YYEEEE. The CDR3 consists of 15 residues. The V and J ends lost 5 bases and 3 bases respectively, with 14 bases between them.

In its sample, this clonotype was seen a few times. V is TRBV20-1 and J is TRBJ1-1, with D possibly TRBD1 on 6 matching bases. Germline CDR1 reads DFQATT; CDR2 reads SNEGSKA (reference sequence). The V end was cut by 1 base, the J end by 1 base, with 7 bases between. The CDR3 contains 13 residues. The CDR3 sequence is CSARARGNTEAFF. In nucleotides, the CDR3 is TGCAGTGCTAGAGCCAGGGGGAACACTGAAGCTTTCTTT.

In this sample, this clonotype turned up a few times. V gene TRBV12-3 or TRBV12-4 combines with J gene TRBJ2-1; 8 positions match TRBD2. V shed 5 bases and J 6 bases; nucleotides not matched to a gene: 6. The CDR3 has 14 residues. The CDR3: CASSPWTSFNEQFF. DNA of the CDR3: TGTGCCAGCAGTCCCTGGACTAGCTTCAATGAGCAGTTCTTC.

The gene calls are TRBV4-3 and TRBJ2-5; D call uncertain. Germline values: CDR1 LGHNA, CDR2 YSLEER. This CDR3 comprises 16 residues. Trimming removed 0 bases from V and 4 bases from J, with 15 bases in between. This CDR3 is CASSQDLSGNRETQYF. The CDR3 DNA reads TGCGCCAGCAGCCAAGATCTCTCGGGTAATCGAGAGACCCAGTACTTC.

There are many counts of this clonotype. The V gene is TRBV5-1, the J gene TRBJ2-5, with D perhaps TRBD1 (6 bases). Looked up from germline, CDR1 is SGHRS and CDR2 is YFSETQ. The V gene lost 4 bases and the J gene lost 5 bases, with 15 bases spanning the gap. The CDR3 is 14 residues long. The CDR3 sequence is CASSTQGIGETQYF. In DNA form, the CDR3 reads TGCGCCAGCAGCACCCAGGGGATCGGGGAGACCCAGTACTTC.

In its sample, this clonotype was seen a few times. V and J are TRBV3-1 and TRBJ2-1; tentatively, D is TRBD1 or TRBD2 (5 bases each). The CDR3 contains 17 residues. The germline V gene encodes CDR1 LGHDT and CDR2 YNNKEL (reference sequence). With 6 bases removed from V and 2 bases from J, the gap between germline ends came to 20 bases. CDR3 coding DNA: TGTGCCAGCAGACCCAGTAGCGATATGGACACCTACAATGAGCAGTTCTTC. Amino acids: CASRPSSDMDTYNEQFF.

This clonotype showed up many times. V usage is TRBV3-1 and J usage is TRBJ1-4; 9 nucleotides align to TRBD1. The germline V gene encodes CDR1 LGHDT and CDR2 YNNKEL (reference sequence). The V gene end was trimmed by 3 bases and the J gene end by 5 bases; junction bases not matched to a gene: 1. CDR3 length: 14 residues. CDR3 sequence reads: CASSHGTGNEKLFF. CDR3 nucleotide sequence: TGTGCCAGCAGCCATGGGACAGGGAATGAAAAACTGTTTTTT.

This clonotype was detected only a few times. The chain joins TRBV29-1 to TRBJ2-5; D might be TRBD1 or TRBD2, each matching 5 bases. CDR1 is SQVTM, CDR2 ANQGSEA, per germline. Between the trimmed V and J ends, which lost 7 bases and 5 bases, there was a span of 20 bases. CDR3 length: 14 amino acids. CDR3 sequence reads: CSACPSGARETQYF. The CDR3 bases are TGCAGCGCTTGCCCCTCCGGGGCCCGGGAGACCCAGTACTTC.

This clonotype was seen only a few times. V is TRBV4-3 and J is TRBJ2-3, with 14 bases fitting TRBD2. This CDR3 is built from 16 residues. J was trimmed by 7 bases and V by 0 bases; bases with no gene match: 3. CDR1 is LGHNA, CDR2 YSLEER, per germline. CDR3 in DNA: TGCGCCAGCAGCCAAGAAGGGACTAGCGGGAGTTATACGCAGTATTTT. Translated: CASSQEGTSGSYTQYF.

Ten or more counts support this clonotype. The chain joins TRBV6-2 or TRBV6-3 to TRBJ1-2, with TRBD1 matching 8 bases. Germline trimming cut 2 bases from V and 4 bases from J; bases unmatched to any gene: 6. The CDR3 sequence is 15 residues long. Germline lookup yields CDR1 MNHEY and CDR2 SVGEGT. Here the CDR3 DNA reads TGTGCCAGCAGTTACGTGACAGGGGCGGTCTATGGCTACACCTTC. Protein sequence: CASSYVTGAVYGYTF.